The sequence of this T cell receptor (beta chain) was determined in a study of early T cells in non-severe SARS-CoV-2 infection. CDR3 size: 10 residues. The germline V gene encodes CDR1 DFQATT and CDR2 SNEGSKA (reference sequence). V lost 6 bases and J 9 bases, leaving 11 bases between the germline ends. Each CDR3 protein gets one entry after TCRdb re-called the 5' RACE reads with MiXCR. The sample yields approximately 50,000 distinct CDR3 sequences, 8.2% seen once. Material for sequencing was whole blood. The chain couples TRBV20-1 to TRBJ1-1; tentative D call: TRBD1 (5 bases). The sequence came from an adult who was a healthcare worker with PCR-confirmed SARS-CoV-2 infection or an uninfected control (not recorded which). CDR3 DNA sequence: TGCAGTGCGACAGATTTTCAAGCTTTCTTT. Translation gives CSATDFQAFF.